These T cell receptor beta chains were read from a single sample in a study of T cells in Graves' hyperthyroidism and ophthalmopathy. Each CDR3 protein gets one entry after TCRdb re-called the multiplex PCR reads with MiXCR. Of about 690,000 distinct CDR3 sequences in the sample, around a sixth were seen once. Material for sequencing was blood. Receptors originate from a middle-aged man with Graves' hyperthyroidism. CDR3s include the opening cysteine and the closing phenylalanine or tryptophan. D genes are given only for firm matches. Expanded clones get a size class; other rows say once, few or many, or leave the size out.

TRBV9	TRBJ2-2	.	many	TGTGCCAGCAGCGTAGTCCCGAACACCGGGGAGCTGTTTTTT	CASSVVPNTGELFF
TRBV4-2	TRBJ2-1	.	once	TGTGCCAGCAGCCGACAAGATTATAAGAGATCCTACAATGAGCAGTTCTTC	CASSRQDYKRSYNEQFF
TRBV24-1	TRBJ2-3	.	.	TGTGCCACCAGTGATTTAGCAAATCCCACAGATACGCAGTATTTT	CATSDLANPTDTQYF
TRBV24-1	TRBJ1-2	.	many	TGTGCCACCTCGGCAGGCTATGGCTACACCTTC	CATSAGYGYTF
TRBV6-9	TRBJ1-5	.	.	TGTGCCAGCAGTTATGCCCCAGGGGTTCATCAGCCCCAGCATTTT	CASSYAPGVHQPQHF
TRBV20-1	TRBJ1-1	.	many	TGCAGTGCTAGCCGGAACACTGAAGCTTTCTTT	CSASRNTEAFF
TRBV10-3	TRBJ2-1	.	.	TGTGCCATCAGTGGACAGGTAGTCGGGTACAATGAGCAGTTCTTC	CAISGQVVGYNEQFF
TRBV3-1	TRBJ2-5	TRBD2	many	TGTGCCAGCAGCCAAGCCGGGACTAGCGGGACTGAGACCCAGTACTTC	CASSQAGTSGTETQYF
TRBV5-1	TRBJ1-5	.	few	TGCGCCAGCAGCTTGGGACCGGTTTCGGATCAGCCCCAGCATTTT	CASSLGPVSDQPQHF
TRBV9	TRBJ2-7	.	many	TGTGCCAGCAGCGTAGGACATTCCGGTGGATACTACGAGCAGTACTTC	CASSVGHSGGYYEQYF
TRBV6-1	TRBJ2-2	TRBD1	many	TGTGCCAGCAGGAAGGGACAGGCGACCACCGGGGAGCTGTTTTTT	CASRKGQATTGELFF
TRBV18	TRBJ1-1	.	.	TGTGCCAGCTCACTGCAGGGGAATGAGCGGGTAGCTTTCTTT	CASSLQGNERVAFF
TRBV13	TRBJ1-5	.	.	TGTGCCAGCAGCAAATCAGGCGTGGGAATCCAGCCCCAGCATTTT	CASSKSGVGIQPQHF
TRBV6-2/TRBV6-3	TRBJ2-6	.	.	TGTGCCAGCGGTGGGGGAAGGACGGTGTTTTCTGGGGCCAACGTCCTGACTTTC	CASGGGRTVFSGANVLTF
TRBV28	TRBJ2-6	TRBD1	.	TGTGCCAGCAGCGGGACAGTGGCTGGGGCCAACGTCCTGACTTTC	CASSGTVAGANVLTF
TRBV5-4	TRBJ1-2	.	few	TGTGCCAGCAGAAAGGGGACGTCAGAAGGCTACACCTTC	CASRKGTSEGYTF
TRBV9	TRBJ2-3	.	many	TGTGCCAGCAGCGTAGCGAGCGGAAGTCGCACAGATACGCAGTATTTT	CASSVASGSRTDTQYF
TRBV19	TRBJ2-7	.	many	TGTGCCAGTAGTAACGCCGGGACCTCCTCCTACGAGCAGTACTTC	CASSNAGTSSYEQYF
TRBV28	TRBJ1-3	.	few	TGTGCCAGCAGTTTATGGACAGTCTCTGGAAACACCATATATTTT	CASSLWTVSGNTIYF
TRBV30	TRBJ2-2	.	few	TGTGCCTGGAGTAAAGGAACTGTCTCCACCGGGGAGCTGTTTTTT	CAWSKGTVSTGELFF
TRBV27	TRBJ1-2	.	many	TGTGCCAGCAGTTTATCGGTAAACTATGGCTACACCTTC	CASSLSVNYGYTF
TRBV12-3/TRBV12-4	TRBJ2-2	.	few	TGTGCCAGCAGACGAGTCCCCGGGGAGCTGTTTTTT	CASRRVPGELFF
TRBV9	TRBJ2-1	.	few	TGTGCCAGCAGCGTCAGAGTTCCTAGCTCCTACAATGAGCAGTTCTTC	CASSVRVPSSYNEQFF
TRBV4-3	TRBJ2-1	TRBD1	.	TGCGCCAGCAGCCTACAGACAGGGGGGTCCGTCAATGAGCAGTTCTTC	CASSLQTGGSVNEQFF
TRBV30	TRBJ2-7	.	.	TGTGCCTGCCGAGGCCTCGACAGACCCTACGAGCAGTACTTC	CACRGLDRPYEQYF
TRBV7-9	TRBJ2-1	TRBD2	many	TGTGCCAGCAGCTTAGGACTAGCGGGAGATGGGACCTACAATGAGCAGTTCTTC	CASSLGLAGDGTYNEQFF
TRBV5-1	TRBJ1-1	TRBD1	.	TGCGCCAGCAGCTCCATAGGACAGGGAGGAACTGAAGCTCTCTTT	CASSSIGQGGTEALF
TRBV9	TRBJ2-6	TRBD1	.	TGTGCCAGCAGCGCCCGATCGACAGGGCCGGCGGTGGCCAACGTCCTGACTTTC	CASSARSTGPAVANVLTF
TRBV3-1	TRBJ2-1	.	few	TGTGCCAGCAGCCCGTGGTATGGCAAATACAATGAGCAGTTCTTC	CASSPWYGKYNEQFF
TRBV7-9	TRBJ2-3	.	.	TGTGCCAGCAGCTCCCCGGTCCCAGATACGCAGTATTTT	CASSSPVPDTQYF
TRBV19	TRBJ2-2	.	few	TGTGCCAGTAGTCTTCCATCAGCGCCCCGGGCCGGGGAGCTGTTTTTT	CASSLPSAPRAGELFF
TRBV29-1	TRBJ1-1	.	.	TGCAGCGTTGATCCAGGGATGAACACTGAAGCTTTCTTT	CSVDPGMNTEAFF
TRBV28	TRBJ2-7	.	.	TGTACCAGCAGTTTGGGCCAGACTTACGAGCAGTACTTC	CTSSLGQTYEQYF
TRBV7-2	TRBJ2-7	TRBD1	.	TGTGCCAGCAGCTTAATGGGACAGGGGAAGCAGTACTTC	CASSLMGQGKQYF
TRBV5-1	TRBJ2-3	TRBD2	.	TGCGCCAGCAGCTTGGAACTAGCGGGTAGCACAGATACGCAGTATTTT	CASSLELAGSTDTQYF
TRBV7-3	TRBJ2-1	TRBD1	many	TGTGCCAGCAGCCGGTCCTCCGGGACAGCCTACAATGAGCAGTTCTTC	CASSRSSGTAYNEQFF
TRBV19	TRBJ2-1	.	many	TGTGCCAGTAGTATAGATCAGCATTCTGGGGGCAATGAGCAGTTCTTC	CASSIDQHSGGNEQFF
TRBV28	TRBJ1-2	TRBD1	many	TGTGCCAGCACGAAACAGGGGGCGACCCTTCGTCCTAACTATGGCTACACCTTC	CASTKQGATLRPNYGYTF
TRBV12-3/TRBV12-4	TRBJ1-2	.	many	TGTGCCAGCAGTTTACAGGAGACTTACTATGGCTACACCTTC	CASSLQETYYGYTF
TRBV28	TRBJ2-7	TRBD1	.	TGTGCCAGCACGGGGGGACAGGGTTTGGTGTACGAGCAGTACTTC	CASTGGQGLVYEQYF
TRBV28	TRBJ2-3	TRBD1	many	TGTGCCAGCAGTCTAGGGCTAGGACAGGGCGAAGATACGCAGTATTTT	CASSLGLGQGEDTQYF
TRBV6-2/TRBV6-3	TRBJ2-2	.	many	TGTGCCAGCAGGGCCCAGGGCAGCGCGAACACCGGGGAGCTGTTTTTT	CASRAQGSANTGELFF
TRBV5-4	TRBJ2-1	TRBD2	.	TGTGCCAGCAGACTCACCGGGACTAGCGCCTACAATGAGCAGTTCTTC	CASRLTGTSAYNEQFF
TRBV14	TRBJ2-5	TRBD2	many	TGTGCCAGCAGCGCCCTTTGGACTAGCTTACACGGAGAGACCCAGTACTTC	CASSALWTSLHGETQYF
TRBV15	TRBJ1-5	.	few	TGTGCCACCAGCGGGGGGACGGCTGTTTATAGCAATCAGCCCCAGCATTTT	CATSGGTAVYSNQPQHF
TRBV27	TRBJ1-6	.	.	TGTGCCGGCAGTAGGGGCGATAATTCACCCCTCCACTTT	CAGSRGDNSPLHF
TRBV7-2	TRBJ1-4	TRBD1	many	TGTGCCAGCAGCTCGCAGGGGGGAACGGAAAAACTGTTTTTT	CASSSQGGTEKLFF
TRBV2	TRBJ2-3	TRBD1	many	TGTGCCAGCAGTGAAGGGCCAGGGGGCCGCGATACGCAGTATTTT	CASSEGPGGRDTQYF
TRBV2	TRBJ2-1	.	many	TGTGCCAGCAGTGAAGTTGCTGAGCAGTTCTTC	CASSEVAEQFF
TRBV28	TRBJ2-7	TRBD1	.	TGTGCCAGCAGTCCATCCGGGACAGGGATCTACGAGCAGTACTTC	CASSPSGTGIYEQYF
TRBV6-1	TRBJ2-1	TRBD2	many	TGTGCCAGCAGTCCGGGGACTAGCGAGAACAATGAGCAGTTCTTC	CASSPGTSENNEQFF
TRBV24-1	TRBJ2-3	TRBD2	few	TGTGCCACCAGTGATTTGTACAGCGGGAGCGGTACGCAGTATTTT	CATSDLYSGSGTQYF
TRBV18	TRBJ2-1	.	many	TGTGCCAGCTCACCAACCGGGAATGAGCAGTTCTTC	CASSPTGNEQFF
TRBV12-3/TRBV12-4	TRBJ1-2	.	many	TGTGCCAGCAGTTTACGGGGGGGGTACGGCTACACCTTC	CASSLRGGYGYTF
TRBV7-8	TRBJ2-7	TRBD1	few	TGTGCCAGCAGCTTACGATTTGCACAGGGGGCCTACGAGCAGTACTTC	CASSLRFAQGAYEQYF
TRBV28	TRBJ2-7	.	.	TGTGCCAGCAGTTTAGGGGTGCAGTACGAGCAGTACTTC	CASSLGVQYEQYF
TRBV12-3/TRBV12-4	TRBJ2-2	.	few	TGTGCCAGCAGAACGTTGGGGGACAACACCGGGGAGCTGTTTTTT	CASRTLGDNTGELFF